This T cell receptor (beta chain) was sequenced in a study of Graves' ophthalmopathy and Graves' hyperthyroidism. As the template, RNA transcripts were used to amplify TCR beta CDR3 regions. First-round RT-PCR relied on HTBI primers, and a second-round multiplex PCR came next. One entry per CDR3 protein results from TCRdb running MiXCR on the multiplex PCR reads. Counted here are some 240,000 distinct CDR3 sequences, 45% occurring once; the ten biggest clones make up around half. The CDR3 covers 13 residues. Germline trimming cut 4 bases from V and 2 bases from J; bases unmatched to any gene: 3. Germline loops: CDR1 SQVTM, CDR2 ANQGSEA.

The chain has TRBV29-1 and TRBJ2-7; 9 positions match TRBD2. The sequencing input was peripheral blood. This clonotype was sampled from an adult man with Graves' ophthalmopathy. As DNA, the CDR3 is TGCAGCGTTGCGTTAGCGGGGGCCTACGAGCAGTACTTC. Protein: CSVALAGAYEQYF.